This T cell receptor beta chain was profiled in a study of cytomegalovirus exposure and HLA in healthy donors (dated by TCRdb to the late 2010s). At the level of the whole study: An earlier analysis of some 620 of the donors reported 276 Gb of sequence data and around 120 million unique TCR beta sequences obtained from around 170 million T cells. An early release that covered about 600 HLA-typed donors contained around 300 gigabases of sequencing data and 70 million to 100 million unique TCR sequences. Of the roughly 430 genotyped donors, approximately 83% fell in the genetic ancestry cluster associated with self-reported Caucasian donors. The study was designed to test whether signatures of past pathogen exposure could be identified by cataloging public T cell receptors. The T cell repertoires of roughly 660 subjects were profiled by immunosequencing and related to cytomegalovirus serostatus. Along with the approximately 650-subject first cohort, a separate validation cohort of approximately 110 different subjects was used. The study combined high-throughput TCR immunosequencing, statistical association of individual TCRs with disease status, and machine learning to predict cytomegalovirus infection status. A later analysis re-analyzed previously published TCR beta repertoires from 666 donors and added high-resolution HLA genotyping to study TCR occurrence patterns. In the later analysis, no new phenotypic data were used to find candidate immune exposures; instead, reliance was placed on TCR beta sequences and their occurrence across donors. In an earlier analysis of about 590 of the donors, high-throughput TCR beta sequencing was used to judge whether each TCR beta V gene segment behaved as functional or pseudogenic. Donor age, sex, ethnicity and CMV serostatus were compiled together with the repertoire data. Genome-wide SNP genotypes for about 65% of the roughly 700 donors were used in a later genetic analysis, which treated that subset as a discovery cohort. Every discovery cohort repertoire had been produced on one sequencing platform. Class I and class II HLA loci were covered by the typing at four-digit resolution. Typing coverage differed by locus: A, B, C, DRB1 and DQB1 were typed in roughly 629-640 donors, DQA1 in 522, DPA1 in roughly 590, and DPB1 in about 450. Because of strong linkage in the cohort, five DR-DQ haplotypes were treated as single units for association and clustering. Among 300 to 500 genotyped donors of the cohort, an average of roughly 230,000 unique TCR beta nucleotide sequences was sequenced per donor, of which roughly 17% were non-productive. Points the paper makes about the study in general: The presence/absence analyses assumed that sequencing depth was roughly uniform across donors, and that assumption may not be true. Roughly 15 rarely observed V segments, including chromosome 9 orphons, were excluded from the earlier analysis of a few hundred of the donors because counts were too low. According to a later analysis, TCR association rates differed among HLA loci, with DRB1 alleles showing the most associated TCRs and HLA-C alleles showing the fewest. Correlated functional status among segregating V segments might be attributable to linkage disequilibrium, but an unknown experimental factor could not be ruled out. The study listed approximately 150 TCR beta chains as associated with cytomegalovirus. While some public TCRs were present in many individuals, most TCR sequences turned up only very rarely across donors. V-gene and J-gene trimming of TCR beta chains was associated with a missense DCLRE1C variant in a later genetic analysis, and the association was replicated in an independent cohort. According to a later genetic analysis, donors in an Asian-associated ancestry cluster had fewer N-insertions in productive TCRs than the approximately 690-donor mean. Specific HLA alleles were associated with around 18,000 TCR beta sequences at a false discovery rate of 0.05 in a later analysis. For the cohort, immune exposure information was limited to CMV serostatus. In this cohort, only TCR beta chains were sequenced, and detectable features were limited by the absence of alpha or paired-chain data. The authors suggested that the approach could potentially be generalized to other disease states and immunological phenotypes. Some IMGT-functional V segments, including TRBV6-2 and TRBV6-3, could not be told apart with the 87-base-pair reads, so those segments were excluded. Most CMV-associated TCR beta chains appeared to be HLA-restricted in a later analysis, and the HLA associations seemed to be driven largely by CMV exposure. In both the original and validation cohorts, the classifier was reported to diagnose cytomegalovirus status with high specificity and sensitivity. In a later analysis, HLA-associated TCR beta chains showed more clonal expansion and lower generation probabilities than non-associated chains that were equally common. According to a later analysis, parvovirus B19, influenza, CMV and Epstein-Barr virus appeared linked to several top co-occurrence clusters. Broadly in line with IMGT annotations, most TCR beta V segments showed up in productive rearrangements about 87% or about 30% of the time in an earlier analysis of some 590 of the donors. A further reported finding was that TCR beta sequences accurately predicted the HLA-A and HLA-B alleles for most subjects in the first cohort. When HLA alleles, especially DR and DQ, strongly co-occurred, TCR associations were difficult to assign to individual alleles. In vitro tests confirmed that a few of the cytomegalovirus-associated TCR beta chains recognize cytomegalovirus antigens. A cluster of highly shared sequence variants was judged likely to be a technical artifact of the sequencing pipeline. HLA typing was unavailable for some donors at each locus, so association tests used only the typed subset.

The method behind the library was the immunoSEQ multiplex PCR assay. The multiplex PCR relied on a mix of 60 forward primers for TCR Vbeta segments and 13 reverse primers for TCR Jbeta segments. Amplification of the CDR3 region of rearranged TCR beta genes was performed with a multiplex PCR assay on genomic DNA. The Illumina HiSeq System was used to sequence the amplified TCR beta libraries as 87-base-pair reads. The study's processing was this. A later analysis counted tens of millions of unique TCR beta chains across the 666 repertoires, and some 11 million of these chains were shared by at least two donors. Raw reads were error-corrected and collapsed into unique sequences by a nearest-neighbor algorithm in which closely related sequences were merged to remove PCR and sequencing errors. V, D and J gene segments were assigned by aligning CDR3 sequences to IMGT reference sequences. For a sequence to be retained, at least a six-nucleotide match to both a V gene segment and a J gene segment was required. A rearrangement counted as productive if the CDR3 had no stop codons and remained in frame with V and J, and every other rearrangement counted as non-productive. Following IMGT convention, CDR3 was defined as the stretch from the second conserved V-encoded cysteine up to the conserved J-encoded phenylalanine. In an earlier analysis of around 570 of the donors, sequences lacking an unambiguous match to a single V gene segment were excluded. An earlier analysis of several hundred of the donors classified V segments as functional when productive rearrangements were above 56.7% and as segregating when the standard deviation between donors was above 5%. A statistical classification framework was developed to diagnose cytomegalovirus status using the catalog of TCR beta chain sequences. V and J gene assignment, in a later analysis, came from comparing TCR nucleotide sequences with IMGT/GENE-DB human TR gene sequences. In a later analysis, CDR3 sequences and most-parsimonious VDJ recombination scenarios were assigned using the TCRdist pipeline. In a later analysis, every TCR beta chain was defined by the combination of its CDR3 amino acid sequence and its V-gene family, and reads without a unique V-gene family were dropped. A later analysis removed 500 to 650 highly shared, low-generation-probability nucleotide sequences to deal with suspected cross-contamination and a sequencing artifact. In a later analysis, a clonal expansion index for each public chain was calculated from normalized within-repertoire ranks of inferred template counts. Generation probabilities in a later analysis came from a VDJ recombination model fitted to out-of-frame rearrangements, and those results were checked against IGoR. A later analysis scored TCR-TCR, TCR-HLA and TCR-CMV co-occurrence with hypergeometric tests, applying a repertoire-size bias correction to TCR pairs. A later analysis estimated false discovery rates by permuting HLA or CMV assignments 20 times. In a later analysis, co-occurring TCRs were grouped with DBSCAN, and TCRdist sequence similarity was added when clustering was performed within HLA-allele-positive subsets. Repertoires with fewer than 30,000 or more than 120,000 public chains, plus five repertoires with anomalous nucleotide sharing, were excluded from co-occurrence clustering. What TCRdb holds here is the immuneACCESS table cut down to in-frame rearrangements. Part of the clones is not present; checked against another copy, under half of the missing clones reflect an unresolved V gene, and the others are unexplained. Clone size and V and J calls were adopted from that table, with D and trimming inferred from the DNA. This sample's table has entries for just over 200,000 clones. More than 0.95% of the sample belongs to the ten largest clones.

The cohort comprised under 700 healthy bone marrow donors. All cohort members were sampled while nominally healthy, although unrecorded immune exposures were likely present. The donor tested CMV seropositive and was one of the 289 seropositive cohort members. Each donor provided a peripheral blood sample, and peripheral blood mononuclear cells were used for TCR beta sequencing. The Qiagen DNeasy Blood Extraction Kit was used to extract genomic DNA from the blood cell samples. Relative to germline, V is missing 1 base and J is missing 6 bases, with 6 bases of the junction outside any gene match. The cysteine opens and the phenylalanine closes a CDR3 of 15 amino acids. Just CDR3 DNA is preserved here, 45 bases in frame from base 1. CDR1 and CDR2 were assigned from the germline V gene as SGHRS and YFSETQ. Worth noting for this clone: Its specific antigen is unknown.

The receptor's source is a girl aged 2 to 9 in good health and CMV-seropositive. This receptor chain uses TRBV5-1 and TRBJ2-1, with 8 junctional bases fitting TRBD1. The sequenced material came from PBMCs. This receptor carries the CDR3 CASSLIQGAGNEQFF. The nucleotide sequence reads as follows: TGCGCCAGCAGCTTGATCCAGGGGGCCGGCAATGAGCAGTTCTTC. With all but the CDR3 taken from the reference TRBV5-1 and TRBJ2-1 genes, the full variable domain is: KAGVTQTPRYLIKTRGQQVTLSCSPISGHRSVSWYQQTPGQGLQFLFEYFSETQRNKGNFPGRFSGRQFSNSRSEMNVSTLELGDSALYLCASSLIQGAGNEQFFGPGTRLTVL.